Below, 29 T cell receptor beta chains from the same sample are listed, as sequenced in a study of shared clonotypes between healthy human individuals. Assay: immunoSEQ multiplex PCR; the TCRdb copy retains only in-frame clones and omits some. This repertoire shows about 700,000 clones, approximately 90% found once; its top ten account for approximately 24%. Terminally differentiated effector memory CD45RA+ cells were left out of the naive CD8 fraction, which was CD45RO-negative and positively selected for CCR7. The sequencing input was naive CD8+ T cells sorted from blood. The receptors stem from a man aged 25-45 years in good health.

The chain combines TRBV7-7 with TRBJ2-1, with D possibly TRBD1 on 6 matching bases. CDR3 length equals 15 residues. Between the trimmed V and J ends, which lost 5 bases and 5 bases, there was a span of 16 bases. Germline V gene data show CDR1 as SSHAT and CDR2 as FNYEAQ (reference sequence). CDR3 bases: TGTGCCAGCAGCCTACGGACAGACGGACACAATGAGCAGTTCTTC. Translating it yields CASSLRTDGHNEQFF.

The chain has TRBV28 and TRBJ2-7, with 7 positions matching TRBD1. The CDR3 runs 13 residues. Germline V lookup: CDR1 MDHEN, CDR2 SYDVKM. With 2 bases clipped from V and 7 bases from J, the junction kept 5 bases outside the gene matches. The CDR3: CASSLETGWEQYF. CDR3 nucleotide sequence: TGTGCCAGCAGTTTAGAGACAGGGTGGGAGCAGTACTTC. The full variable domain, completed using reference TRBV28 and TRBJ2-7, is DVKVTQSSRYLVKRTGEKVFLECVQDMDHENMFWYRQDPGLGLRLIYFSYDVKMKEKGDIPEGYSVSREKKERFSLILESASTNQTSMYLCASSLETGWEQYFGPGTRLTVT.

This chain joins TRBV4-1 and TRBJ1-5, with D uncertain. The germline V and J ends were trimmed by 4 bases and 0 bases, with 7 bases remaining between them. The germline CDR1 and CDR2 sequences are MGHRA and YSYEKL. This CDR3 contains 14 residues. This CDR3 reads CASSRILSNQPQHF. The CDR3, as DNA: TGCGCCAGCAGCCGGATCCTTAGCAATCAGCCCCAGCATTTT.

This clone was picked up one time. The CDR3 DNA sequence: TGTGCCAGCAGCCCCAGGACTAGCGGGATGAGCTCCTACAATGAGCAGTTCTTC. This translates into CASSPRTSGMSSYNEQFF. J is TRBJ2-1 and V is TRBV11-3; 12 bases are shared with TRBD2. This CDR3 is built from 18 residues. V lost 5 bases and J lost 0; bases outside the gene matches: 8. CDR1 and CDR2 from the germline V gene are SGHNT and YENEEA.

This clone was seen more than once but under ten times. The chain joins TRBV18 to TRBJ1-5; D gene uncertain. CDR1 is KGHSH, CDR2 LQKENI, per germline. This CDR3 comprises 14 residues. The V and J ends lost 3 bases and 1 base respectively, with 7 bases between them. DNA of the CDR3: TGTGCCAGCTCACCTCGGGAGAGCAATCAGCCCCAGCATTTT. Its translation is CASSPRESNQPQHF. Full variable domain (outside the CDR3, taken from reference TRBV18 and TRBJ1-5): NAGVMQNPRHLVRRRGQEARLRCSPMKGHSHVYWYRQLPEEGLKFMVYLQKENIIDESGMPKERFSAEFPKEGPSILRIQQVVRGDSAAYFCASSPRESNQPQHFGDGTRLSIL.

The chain is built from TRBV10-3 and TRBJ2-1, with 7 bases lining up with TRBD1. The V gene's germline CDR1 is ENHRY and CDR2 SYGVKD. The length of the CDR3 is 14 residues. Unmatched junction bases numbered 12, after V lost 8 bases and J lost 8 bases. CDR3 sequence (DNA): TGTGCCATCGAGACAGGGCTTCAAGGCGATGAGCAGTTCTTC. Residues: CAIETGLQGDEQFF.

In this sample, this clone turned up a few times. This chain links TRBV28 with TRBJ1-2; TRBD1 is a possible D gene (6 bases). The CDR3 covers 15 residues. CDR1 and CDR2 from the germline V gene are MDHEN and SYDVKM. Trimming cost V 1 base and J 6 bases, with 15 bases left between them. Here the CDR3 reads CASSLYPGAGNGYTF. The CDR3 DNA sequence: TGTGCCAGCAGTTTATATCCGGGGGCGGGAAATGGCTACACCTTC.

The gene calls are TRBV28 and TRBJ2-7; 7 nucleotides align to TRBD1. Germline V gives CDR1 MDHEN, CDR2 SYDVKM. CDR3 length: 14 amino acids. The V and J ends lost 2 bases and 5 bases, in that order; junction bases with no gene match: 6. CDR3 nucleotides: TGTGCCAGCAGTTTAGAGGGGGCAGTCGACGAGCAGTACTTC. It codes for CASSLEGAVDEQYF.

V is TRBV15 and J is TRBJ2-1; D might be TRBD2 (5 bases). CDR3 size: 18 residues. Germline V gene lookup returns CDR1 LNHNV and CDR2 YYDKDF (reference sequence). V shed 2 bases and J shed 3 bases, with 20 bases lying between them. The CDR3 nucleotides are TGTGCCACCAGCAGATATACCCTCACAGTGGAGGACTACAATGAGCAGTTCTTC. It codes for CATSRYTLTVEDYNEQFF.

The V gene is TRBV7-9, the J gene TRBJ2-7; perhaps TRBD2 as D (6 bases). This CDR3 comprises 16 residues. The V end lost 0 bases, the J end lost 5 bases, and 17 bases lay between the germline ends. CDR1 and CDR2 from the germline V gene are SEHNR and FQNEAQ (reference sequence). The CDR3 region has the DNA TGTGCCAGCAGCTTAGCACTAGGGGAGGACCGACACGAGCAGTACTTC. Translated, it gives CASSLALGEDRHEQYF.

The chain is built from TRBV7-2 and TRBJ2-7; 13 bases fit TRBD2. The CDR3 runs 16 residues. From germline, CDR1 is SGHTA and CDR2 FQGNSA. J gave up 0 bases and V 7 bases, and 6 bases lay outside the gene matches. The CDR3 loop is CASTILAGGRSYEQYF. CDR3 bases: TGTGCCAGCACCATACTAGCGGGAGGGCGCTCCTACGAGCAGTACTTC.

The chain carries TRBV13 and TRBJ2-7, with 10 bases that match TRBD2. This CDR3 has 15 residues. CDR1 is PRHDT and CDR2 is FYEKMQ in the germline V gene (reference sequence). Unmatched junction bases numbered 2, after V lost 3 bases and J lost 0 bases. Here the CDR3 reads CASSLGLASSYEQYF. CDR3 nucleotide sequence: TGTGCCAGCAGCTTGGGACTAGCGTCCTCCTACGAGCAGTACTTC. Combining the CDR3 with reference TRBV13 and TRBJ2-7 gives the whole variable domain AAGVIQSPRHLIKEKRETATLKCYPIPRHDTVYWYQQGPGQDPQFLISFYEKMQSDKGSIPDRFSAQQFSDYHSELNMSSLELGDSALYFCASSLGLASSYEQYFGPGTRLTVT.

This chain links TRBV5-1 with TRBJ1-4, with 7 bases lining up with TRBD1. The V segment lost 1 base and the J segment 8 bases; nucleotides outside the gene matches: 8. The CDR3 extends over 15 amino acids. CDR1 and CDR2 (germline): SGHRS, YFSETQ. CDR3: CASSLSGTVSEKLFF. The CDR3 DNA follows: TGCGCCAGCAGCTTGTCAGGGACAGTGAGCGAAAAACTGTTTTTT.

The chain recombines TRBV14 with TRBJ2-7; D remains ambiguous. The CDR3 length is 12 residues. Between the trimmed V and J ends, which lost 0 bases and 9 bases, there was a span of 9 bases. The V gene's germline CDR1 is SGHDN and CDR2 FVKESK. The CDR3 sequence: CASSQDAVTQYF. The CDR3 DNA sequence: TGTGCCAGCAGCCAAGATGCGGTAACGCAGTACTTC.

The chain has TRBV4-1 and TRBJ2-7; D gene uncertain. The germline V and J ends were trimmed by 4 bases and 5 bases, with 18 bases remaining between them. Germline V gene data show CDR1 as MGHRA and CDR2 as YSYEKL. This CDR3 is built from 15 residues. CDR3 coding DNA: TGCGCCAGCAGCCCCCGAACGGGCCTATTAAACGAGCAGTACTTC. This codes for CASSPRTGLLNEQYF.

The V and J genes are TRBV7-8 and TRBJ1-2, with D maybe TRBD1 (5 bases). The CDR3 length is 13 residues. CDR1 and CDR2 (germline): SGHVS, FQNEAQ. V was cut by 7 bases and J by 4 bases, with 13 bases left in between. In nucleotides, the CDR3 is TGTGCCAGCACCGACAGACCATCCTATGGCTACACCTTC. Protein: CASTDRPSYGYTF.

This clone was observed a few times. V and J are TRBV7-9 and TRBJ1-4; D is unclear. CDR3 length: 15 residues. V shed 2 bases and J shed 0 bases, with 7 bases lying between them. CDR1 is SEHNR and CDR2 is FQNEAQ in the germline V gene (reference sequence). The CDR3 DNA follows: TGTGCCAGCAGCTTATTTGGGACAACTAATGAAAAACTGTTTTTT. This gives the protein CASSLFGTTNEKLFF.

The chain uses TRBV6-5 and TRBJ2-1, with D maybe TRBD2 (6 bases). Per germline, CDR1 MNHEY and CDR2 SVGAGI. V was pared by 0 bases and J by 11 bases, with 8 bases between. The CDR3 length is 12 residues. CDR3 in amino acids: CASSYSREKQFF. The CDR3 DNA follows: TGTGCCAGCAGTTACTCCCGGGAGAAGCAGTTCTTC.

The chain joins TRBV2 to TRBJ2-1; TRBD2 agrees at 8 bases. The CDR3 loop spans 16 amino acids. Germline CDR1 is SNHLY and CDR2 is FYNNEI. J was trimmed by 8 bases and V by 8 bases; bases with no gene match: 17. The CDR3 is CASATKGREVIHEQFF. The CDR3 region has the DNA TGTGCCAGCGCCACGAAGGGGCGGGAGGTGATCCATGAGCAGTTCTTC.

The chain uses TRBV7-8 and TRBJ1-1, with 9 positions matching TRBD1. The germline CDR1 and CDR2 sequences are SGHVS and FQNEAQ. The CDR3 runs 15 residues. V lost 2 bases, J lost 4 bases, and 5 bases stayed unmatched. CDR3 coding DNA: TGTGCCAGCAGCTTACGGGACAGGGCGGTCACTGAAGCTTTCTTT. Translated, it gives CASSLRDRAVTEAFF.

CDR3 amino acids: CASSVGTGAYEQYF. The CDR3 coding sequence is TGCGCCAGCAGCGTCGGGACAGGTGCCTACGAGCAGTACTTC. V usage is TRBV5-1 and J usage is TRBJ2-7, with TRBD1 matching 8 bases. This CDR3 has 14 residues. Germline V gives CDR1 SGHRS, CDR2 YFSETQ. V lost 4 bases to trimming and J lost 2 bases; unmatched junction nucleotides: 5. The full variable domain, in which reference TRBV5-1 and TRBJ2-7 provide the parts outside the CDR3, is KAGVTQTPRYLIKTRGQQVTLSCSPISGHRSVSWYQQTPGQGLQFLFEYFSETQRNKGNFPGRFSGRQFSNSRSEMNVSTLELGDSALYLCASSVGTGAYEQYFGPGTRLTVT.

The chain joins TRBV2 to TRBJ2-7; D unresolved. Between the trimmed V and J ends, which lost 3 bases and 6 bases, there was a span of 9 bases. The CDR3 is 12 residues long. Germline assignment: CDR1 SNHLY and CDR2 FYNNEI. The CDR3 region has the DNA TGTGCCAGCAGTGACCCTGAGGTCGAGCAGTACTTC. Residues: CASSDPEVEQYF.

J is TRBJ2-1 and V is TRBV9, with 7 positions matching TRBD1. The germline V gene has CDR1 SGDLS and CDR2 YYNGEE. The length of the CDR3 is 17 residues. After removal of 4 bases from V and 4 bases from J, the junction contained 14 bases not matched to a gene. The CDR3 here is CASSSPTQGTDYNEQFF. The CDR3 DNA sequence: TGTGCCAGCAGCTCCCCCACTCAAGGGACAGATTACAATGAGCAGTTCTTC.

The chain couples TRBV4-3 to TRBJ1-2; D gene unclear. V was trimmed by 0 bases and J by 4 bases, leaving 15 bases between them. Germline CDR1 reads LGHNA; CDR2 reads YSLEER. This CDR3 is 16 amino acids long. CDR3 residues: CASSQDLTAALYGYTF. The DNA of the CDR3 is TGCGCCAGCAGCCAAGATTTAACGGCCGCTCTCTATGGCTACACCTTC.

This clone was seen more than once but under ten times. This chain uses TRBV4-1 with TRBJ2-7; 7 bases are a match to TRBD2. CDR3 length equals 16 residues. The trim removed 0 bases at V and 0 bases at J, leaving 5 bases unmatched. Germline values: CDR1 MGHRA, CDR2 YSYEKL. CDR3 nucleotides: TGCGCCAGCAGCCAAGACGGAGCGGGGAGCTCCTACGAGCAGTACTTC. Translation: CASSQDGAGSSYEQYF.

The chain uses TRBV28 and TRBJ2-5; maybe TRBD1 (6 bases). The CDR3 consists of 14 residues. Trimming shortened V by 2 bases and J by 1 base, and 8 bases separated the two germline ends. The germline CDR1 and CDR2 sequences are MDHEN and SYDVKM. CDR3 in amino acids: CASSLVQGQETQYF. In nucleotides, the CDR3 is TGTGCCAGCAGTTTAGTACAGGGCCAAGAGACCCAGTACTTC.

The chain recombines TRBV27 with TRBJ1-2; TRBD1 agrees at 8 bases. J was trimmed by 3 bases and V by 5 bases; bases with no gene match: 2. The germline gives CDR1 MNHEY, CDR2 SMNVEV (reference sequence). CDR3 length: 13 amino acids. CDR3 bases: TGTGCCAGCAGTCCGGACAGGGACTATGGCTACACCTTC. It translates to CASSPDRDYGYTF.

CDR3 sequence: CAISEKSGRTGELFF. CDR3 sequence (DNA): TGTGCCATCAGTGAGAAGAGCGGGAGGACCGGGGAGCTGTTTTTT. The chain combines TRBV10-3 with TRBJ2-2, with 9 bases identical to TRBD2. Germline V lookup: CDR1 ENHRY, CDR2 SYGVKD. The CDR3 covers 15 residues. The junction had 3 bases not matched to a gene; V was cut back by 2 bases and J by 5 bases.

The V gene is TRBV6-1, the J gene TRBJ2-1, with D tentatively TRBD2 (5 bases). This CDR3 spans 15 amino acids. Germline V gene data show CDR1 as MNHNS and CDR2 as SASEGT. Trimming cost V 2 bases and J 8 bases, with 16 bases left between them. CDR3 nucleotides: TGTGCCAGCAGTGAAATATCGCTAGCTTACCATGAGCAGTTCTTC. This encodes CASSEISLAYHEQFF.